This note documents a single TCR beta chain sequence. The antigen is not known. The data stem from a study of OX40 agonist ivuxolimab in advanced cancers. For the study at large: Prior anti-PD-1, anti-PD-L1 or anti-CTLA-4 therapy was allowed; 40% had some. General observations from the study: Compared with CD4+, CD8+ T cells on average had more expanded clones.

Exclusion of a patient followed from autoimmune disease history or systemic immunosuppression. Blood was sampled at baseline, cycle 4 day 1, and cycle 7 day 1. Sequencing was performed with immunoSEQ multiplex PCR; in TCRdb, only in-frame clones are kept and a portion is missing. The sample includes about 10,000 clones, around 80% of them seen just once. The CDR3 contains 13 residues. V was pared by 3 bases and J by 6 bases, with 4 bases of the junction left unmatched. Germline assignment: CDR1 SGHDN and CDR2 FVKESK. This rearrangement joins TRBV14 to TRBJ2-7; TRBD2 matches at 8 bases. This sample comprised CD4+ or CD8+ T cells sorted from blood, obtained in a trial of the OX40 agonist ivuxolimab. This TCR was recovered from an adult with an advanced solid tumor such as melanoma, head and neck, liver or kidney cancer. CDR3 protein: CASSQGTRVEQYF. DNA of the CDR3: TGTGCCAGCAGCCAGGGGACTAGGGTCGAGCAGTACTTC.